The rows below give T cell receptor beta chains drawn from one sample of a study of cytomegalovirus exposure and HLA in healthy donors. Repertoires were generated with immunoSEQ multiplex PCR, while TCRdb's copy carries only in-frame clones and drops some. The sample has approximately 100,000 clones; about 70% are singletons. Sequenced: PBMCs. The source of these receptors is a woman between 40 and 50 years old in good health and CMV-seropositive. The CDR3 runs from the conserved cysteine through the conserved F or W. The D gene is left open where the match is weak. A row's size may be missing; if present it is once, few, many or a size class.

v_gene: TRBV29-1; j_gene: TRBJ1-1; abundance: -; d_gene: -; CDR3aa: CSAQANTEAFF; CDR3nt: TGCAGCGCACAGGCGAACACTGAAGCTTTCTTT
v_gene: TRBV28; j_gene: TRBJ1-1; abundance: -; d_gene: TRBD1; CDR3aa: CASSSPQGGNTEAFF; CDR3nt: TGTGCCAGCAGTTCACCCCAGGGGGGGAACACTGAAGCTTTCTTT
v_gene: TRBV9; j_gene: TRBJ1-1; abundance: -; d_gene: -; CDR3aa: CASSAGVMNTEAFF; CDR3nt: TGTGCCAGCAGCGCCGGGGTGATGAACACTGAAGCTTTCTTT
v_gene: TRBV25-1; j_gene: TRBJ2-5; abundance: -; d_gene: -; CDR3aa: CASSESGGGWETQYF; CDR3nt: TGTGCCAGCAGTGAATCGGGGGGCGGATGGGAGACCCAGTACTTC
v_gene: TRBV11-2; j_gene: TRBJ2-1; abundance: -; d_gene: -; CDR3aa: CASSLSEQGTEQFF; CDR3nt: TGTGCCAGCAGCCTATCAGAGCAGGGGACTGAGCAGTTCTTC
v_gene: TRBV5-1; j_gene: TRBJ2-5; abundance: -; d_gene: TRBD1; CDR3aa: CASSLLGTGITQETQYF; CDR3nt: TGCGCCAGCAGCTTATTAGGGACAGGGATTACCCAAGAGACCCAGTACTTC
v_gene: TRBV9; j_gene: TRBJ1-2; abundance: few; d_gene: -; CDR3aa: CASSVDRYGYTF; CDR3nt: TGTGCCAGCAGCGTCGACAGATATGGCTACACCTTC
v_gene: TRBV10-3; j_gene: TRBJ1-1; abundance: -; d_gene: TRBD1; CDR3aa: CAISDRDSYPSAFF; CDR3nt: TGTGCCATCAGTGACCGGGACAGCTACCCCTCGGCTTTCTTT
v_gene: TRBV14; j_gene: TRBJ2-2; abundance: -; d_gene: TRBD1; CDR3aa: CASSQFRQGRGELFF; CDR3nt: TGTGCCAGCAGCCAATTCCGACAGGGCCGAGGGGAGCTGTTTTTT
v_gene: TRBV5-1; j_gene: TRBJ1-3; abundance: -; d_gene: TRBD1; CDR3aa: CASSLIANRGGAGNTIYF; CDR3nt: TGCGCCAGCAGCTTGATCGCTAACCGAGGGGGCGCTGGAAACACCATATATTTT
v_gene: TRBV6-5; j_gene: TRBJ2-3; abundance: -; d_gene: TRBD2; CDR3aa: CASSYAGTSGVDTQYF; CDR3nt: TGTGCCAGCAGTTACGCCGGGACTAGCGGGGTAGATACGCAGTATTTT
v_gene: TRBV7-3; j_gene: TRBJ1-6; abundance: -; d_gene: -; CDR3aa: CASPMVLRDNSIGNSPLHF; CDR3nt: TGTGCCAGCCCTATGGTACTCCGGGACAATAGTATAGGTAATTCACCCCTCCACTTT
v_gene: TRBV25-1; j_gene: TRBJ2-2; abundance: few; d_gene: -; CDR3aa: CASDNRVYTGELFF; CDR3nt: TGTGCCAGCGATAACAGGGTATACACCGGGGAGCTGTTTTTT
v_gene: TRBV6-1; j_gene: TRBJ1-6; abundance: -; d_gene: -; CDR3aa: CASSEASNSPLHF; CDR3nt: TGTGCCAGCAGTGAAGCCTCTAATTCACCCCTCCACTTT
v_gene: TRBV9; j_gene: TRBJ1-2; abundance: -; d_gene: -; CDR3aa: CASSGEGTYGYTF; CDR3nt: TGTGCCAGCAGCGGGGAGGGGACTTATGGCTACACCTTC
v_gene: TRBV11-2; j_gene: TRBJ2-7; abundance: -; d_gene: TRBD2; CDR3aa: CASTLPGGFEQYF; CDR3nt: TGTGCCAGCACTCTCCCCGGGGGGTTCGAGCAGTACTTC
v_gene: TRBV5-1; j_gene: TRBJ1-6; abundance: -; d_gene: -; CDR3aa: CASSLVAGINSPLHF; CDR3nt: TGCGCCAGCAGCTTGGTGGCAGGAATTAATTCACCCCTCCACTTT
v_gene: TRBV7-2; j_gene: TRBJ2-2; abundance: -; d_gene: TRBD2; CDR3aa: CASRPTSGGAGELFF; CDR3nt: TGTGCCAGCAGGCCGACTAGCGGGGGGGCCGGGGAGCTGTTTTTT
v_gene: TRBV19; j_gene: TRBJ2-1; abundance: -; d_gene: TRBD2; CDR3aa: CASSIESTSGYNEQFF; CDR3nt: TGTGCCAGTAGTATAGAGAGCACTAGCGGGTACAATGAGCAGTTCTTC
v_gene: TRBV2; j_gene: TRBJ2-3; abundance: once; d_gene: TRBD2; CDR3aa: CASRERTSWSTDTQYF; CDR3nt: TGTGCCAGCAGGGAAAGGACTAGCTGGAGCACAGATACGCAGTATTTT
v_gene: TRBV6-5; j_gene: TRBJ2-5; abundance: -; d_gene: TRBD2; CDR3aa: CASSYQTSGKETQYF; CDR3nt: TGTGCCAGCAGTTACCAGACTAGCGGAAAAGAGACCCAGTACTTC
v_gene: TRBV6-1; j_gene: TRBJ2-6; abundance: -; d_gene: TRBD1; CDR3aa: CASSEAKGQGRSGANVLTF; CDR3nt: TGTGCCAGCAGTGAAGCTAAAGGACAGGGGAGAAGTGGGGCCAACGTCCTGACTTTC
v_gene: TRBV11-2; j_gene: TRBJ1-2; abundance: -; d_gene: TRBD1; CDR3aa: CASRPPGQLFYGYTF; CDR3nt: TGTGCCAGCAGGCCACCGGGACAGCTTTTCTATGGCTACACCTTC
v_gene: TRBV23-1; j_gene: TRBJ2-1; abundance: -; d_gene: -; CDR3aa: CASSSGTPSNEQFF; CDR3nt: TGCGCCAGCAGTTCCGGGACACCATCCAATGAGCAGTTCTTC
v_gene: TRBV7-9; j_gene: TRBJ1-1; abundance: few; d_gene: TRBD1; CDR3aa: CASILQGGNTEAFF; CDR3nt: TGTGCCAGCATACTACAGGGGGGGAACACTGAAGCTTTCTTT
v_gene: TRBV29-1; j_gene: TRBJ2-1; abundance: -; d_gene: -; CDR3aa: CSVQTDSYNEQFF; CDR3nt: TGCAGCGTTCAAACCGACAGTTACAATGAGCAGTTCTTC
v_gene: TRBV7-6; j_gene: TRBJ2-3; abundance: -; d_gene: TRBD2; CDR3aa: CASSLGGTSGGVTDTQYF; CDR3nt: TGTGCCAGCAGCTTAGGGGGAACTAGCGGGGGGGTAACAGATACGCAGTATTTT
v_gene: TRBV6-4; j_gene: TRBJ2-3; abundance: -; d_gene: TRBD2; CDR3aa: CASSDRGGTDTQYF; CDR3nt: TGTGCCAGCAGTGACCGGGGGGGCACAGATACGCAGTATTTT
v_gene: TRBV4-1; j_gene: TRBJ2-7; abundance: -; d_gene: TRBD2; CDR3aa: CASSHRLAESSYEQYF; CDR3nt: TGCGCCAGCAGCCACCGACTAGCGGAGAGCTCCTACGAGCAGTACTTC
v_gene: TRBV2; j_gene: TRBJ1-5; abundance: -; d_gene: -; CDR3aa: CASSGGRQSNQPQHF; CDR3nt: TGTGCCAGCAGCGGCGGGAGGCAAAGCAATCAGCCCCAGCATTTT
v_gene: TRBV2; j_gene: TRBJ2-5; abundance: -; d_gene: -; CDR3aa: CASRLWTQYF; CDR3nt: TGTGCCAGCAGGTTATGGACCCAGTACTTC